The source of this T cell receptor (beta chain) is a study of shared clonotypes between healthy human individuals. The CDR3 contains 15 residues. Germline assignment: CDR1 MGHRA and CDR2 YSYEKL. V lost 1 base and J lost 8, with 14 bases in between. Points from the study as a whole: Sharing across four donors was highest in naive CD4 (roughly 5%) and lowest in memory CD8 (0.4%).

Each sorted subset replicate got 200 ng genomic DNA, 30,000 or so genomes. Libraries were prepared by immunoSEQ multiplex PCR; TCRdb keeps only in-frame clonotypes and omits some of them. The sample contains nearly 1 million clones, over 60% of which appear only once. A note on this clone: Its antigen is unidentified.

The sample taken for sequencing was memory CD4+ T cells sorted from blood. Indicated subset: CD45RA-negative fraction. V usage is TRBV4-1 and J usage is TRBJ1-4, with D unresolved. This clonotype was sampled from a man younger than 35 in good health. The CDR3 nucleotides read TGCGCCAGCAGCCAAGCGACCCTGGTTGGCGAAAAACTGTTTTTT. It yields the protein CASSQATLVGEKLFF.